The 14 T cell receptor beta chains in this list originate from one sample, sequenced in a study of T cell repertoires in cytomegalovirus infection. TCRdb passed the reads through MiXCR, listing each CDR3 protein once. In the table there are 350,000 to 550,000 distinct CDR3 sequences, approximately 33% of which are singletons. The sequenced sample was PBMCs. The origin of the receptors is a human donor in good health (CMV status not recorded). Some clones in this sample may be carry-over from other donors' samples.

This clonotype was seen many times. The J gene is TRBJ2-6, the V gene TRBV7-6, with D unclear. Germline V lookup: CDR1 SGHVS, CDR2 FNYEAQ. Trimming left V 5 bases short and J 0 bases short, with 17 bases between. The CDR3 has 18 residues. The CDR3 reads CASSPRIDTYSGANVLTF. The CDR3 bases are TGTGCCAGCAGCCCCCGGATCGACACCTACTCTGGGGCCAACGTCCTGACTTTC.

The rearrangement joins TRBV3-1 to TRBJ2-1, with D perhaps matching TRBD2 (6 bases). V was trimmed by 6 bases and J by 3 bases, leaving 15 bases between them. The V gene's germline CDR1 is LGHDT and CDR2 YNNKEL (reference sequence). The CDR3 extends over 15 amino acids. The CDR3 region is CASSRDSTFYNEQFF. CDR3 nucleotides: TGTGCCAGCAGTCGGGACTCCACCTTCTACAATGAGCAGTTCTTC.

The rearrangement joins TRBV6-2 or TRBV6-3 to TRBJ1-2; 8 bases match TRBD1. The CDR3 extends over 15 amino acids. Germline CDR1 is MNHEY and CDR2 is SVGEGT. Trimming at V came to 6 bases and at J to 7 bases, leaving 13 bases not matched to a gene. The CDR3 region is CASSTNLDRDAGYTF. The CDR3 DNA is TGTGCCAGCAGCACCAACTTGGACAGGGATGCTGGCTACACCTTC.

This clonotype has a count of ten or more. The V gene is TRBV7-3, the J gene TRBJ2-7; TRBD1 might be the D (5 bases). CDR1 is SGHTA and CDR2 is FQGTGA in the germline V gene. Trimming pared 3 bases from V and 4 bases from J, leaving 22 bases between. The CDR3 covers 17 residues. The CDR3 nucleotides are TGTGCCAGCAGCTTCCCCCCTGACAGCCCCTCTCCATACGAGCAGTACTTC. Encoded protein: CASSFPPDSPSPYEQYF.

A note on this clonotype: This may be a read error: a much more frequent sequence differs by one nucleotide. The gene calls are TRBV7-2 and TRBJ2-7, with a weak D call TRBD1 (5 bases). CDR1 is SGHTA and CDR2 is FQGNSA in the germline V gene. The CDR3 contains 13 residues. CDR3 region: CDSSATVAYEQYF. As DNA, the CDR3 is TGTGACAGCAGCGCGACAGTAGCCTACGAGCAGTACTTC.

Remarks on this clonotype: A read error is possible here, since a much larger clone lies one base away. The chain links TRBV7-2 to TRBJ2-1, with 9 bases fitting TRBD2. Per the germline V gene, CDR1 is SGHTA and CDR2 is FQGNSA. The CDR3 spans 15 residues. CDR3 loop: CASSPAAGGGNEQLF. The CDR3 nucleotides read TGTGCCAGCAGCCCCGCCGCGGGGGGGGGAAATGAGCAGTTATTC.

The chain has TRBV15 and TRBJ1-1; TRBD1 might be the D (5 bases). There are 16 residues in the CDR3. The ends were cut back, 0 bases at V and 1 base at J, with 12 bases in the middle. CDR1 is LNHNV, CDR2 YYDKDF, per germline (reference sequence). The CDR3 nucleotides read TGTGCCACCAGCAGAGATCCCCCCGACAGGAACACTGAAGCTTTCTTT. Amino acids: CATSRDPPDRNTEAFF.

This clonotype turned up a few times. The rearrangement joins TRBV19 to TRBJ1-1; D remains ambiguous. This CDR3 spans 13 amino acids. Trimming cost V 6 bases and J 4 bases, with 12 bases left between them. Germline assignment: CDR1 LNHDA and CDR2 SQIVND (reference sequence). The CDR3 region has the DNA TGTGCCAGTAGCTGGGCGGGAGTCACTGAAGCTTTCTTT. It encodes CASSWAGVTEAFF.

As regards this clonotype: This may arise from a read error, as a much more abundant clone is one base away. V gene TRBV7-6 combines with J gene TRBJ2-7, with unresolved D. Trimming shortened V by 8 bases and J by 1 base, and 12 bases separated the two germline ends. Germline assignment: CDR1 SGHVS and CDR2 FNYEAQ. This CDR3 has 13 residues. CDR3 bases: TGTGCCAGCGGCAGAGACGGATCCTACGAGCAGTACTTC. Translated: CASGRDGSYEQYF.

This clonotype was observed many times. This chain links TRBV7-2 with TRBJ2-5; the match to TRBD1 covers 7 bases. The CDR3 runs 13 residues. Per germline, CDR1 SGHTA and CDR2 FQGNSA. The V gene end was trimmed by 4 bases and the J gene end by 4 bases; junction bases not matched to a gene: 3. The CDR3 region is CASSSRQGETQYF. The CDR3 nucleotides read TGTGCCAGCAGCTCCCGACAGGGAGAGACCCAGTACTTC.

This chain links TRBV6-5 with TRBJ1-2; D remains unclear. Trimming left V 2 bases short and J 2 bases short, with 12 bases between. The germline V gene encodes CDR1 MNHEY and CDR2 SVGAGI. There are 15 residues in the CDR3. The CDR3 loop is CASSYGFAGNYGYTF. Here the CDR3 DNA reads TGTGCCAGCAGTTACGGTTTCGCCGGCAACTATGGCTACACCTTC.

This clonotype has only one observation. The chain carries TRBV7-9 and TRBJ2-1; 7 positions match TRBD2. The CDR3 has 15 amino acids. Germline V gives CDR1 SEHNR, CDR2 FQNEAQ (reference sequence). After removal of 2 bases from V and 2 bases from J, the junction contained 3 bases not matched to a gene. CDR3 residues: CASSLLADPYNEQFF. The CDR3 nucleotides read TGTGCCAGCAGCTTACTAGCGGACCCCTACAATGAGCAGTTCTTC.

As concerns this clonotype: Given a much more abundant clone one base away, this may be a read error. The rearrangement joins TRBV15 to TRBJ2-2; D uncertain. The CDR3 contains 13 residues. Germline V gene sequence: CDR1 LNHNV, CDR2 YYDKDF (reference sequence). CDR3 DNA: TGTTCCACCAGCAGAGATGGGGACGGGGAGCTGTTTTTT. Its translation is CSTSRDGDGELFF. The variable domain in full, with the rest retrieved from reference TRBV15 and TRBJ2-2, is DAMVIQNPRYQVTQFGKPVTLSCSQTLNHNVMYWYQQKSSQAPKLLFHYYDKDFNNEADTPDNFQSRRPNTSFCFLDIRSPGLGDTAMYLCSTSRDGDGELFFGEGSRLTVL.

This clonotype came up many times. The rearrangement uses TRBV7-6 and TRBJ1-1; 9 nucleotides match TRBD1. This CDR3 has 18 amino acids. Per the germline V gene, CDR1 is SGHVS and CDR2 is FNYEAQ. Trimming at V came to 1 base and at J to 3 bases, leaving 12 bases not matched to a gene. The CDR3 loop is CASSLEGTGHFLHTEAFF. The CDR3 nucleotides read TGTGCCAGCAGCTTAGAAGGGACAGGGCACTTTCTCCACACTGAAGCTTTCTTT.